These 5 T cell receptor beta chains were sequenced from one sample in a study of coeliac disease (dated by TCRdb to the early 2020s). The method was the immunoSEQ multiplex PCR assay. TCRdb mirrors the immuneACCESS table, restricted to in-frame sequences. Some clones are absent from its copies; in checked studies, under half trace to an unresolved V gene, and the reason for the others is unknown. The sample includes under 10,000 clones, with under 65% observed a single time. Around 9.1% of the sample is taken by the ten largest. Source material: intraepithelial lymphocytes from the gut. The cell subset or site label, read with the paper, signifies: intraepithelial cell (IEC) fraction of small intestinal biopsy. The receptors come from a woman aged 55 to 70 with celiac disease.

Here the CDR3 DNA reads TGTGCCAGCAGCGTAGGAGGTCAGGGGAGCTCCTACGAGCAGTACTTC. It specifies CASSVGGQGSSYEQYF. The chain uses TRBV9 and TRBJ2-7, with D possibly TRBD1 on 6 matching bases. Deletions cut 0 bases from V and 0 bases from J, with 13 bases between. Germline V CDR1 and CDR2: SGDLS, YYNGEE. The length of the CDR3 is 16 residues.

The V and J genes are TRBV11-2 and TRBJ2-4, with D maybe TRBD1 (6 bases). The CDR3 has 12 amino acids. Per the germline V gene, CDR1 is SGHAT and CDR2 is FQNNGV. V gave up 9 bases and J gave up 1 base, with 7 bases separating them. CDR3 amino acids: CASTGAKNIQYF. Here the CDR3 DNA reads TGTGCCAGTACAGGGGCCAAAAACATTCAGTACTTC. The full variable domain, its missing parts supplied by reference TRBV11-2 and TRBJ2-4, is EAGVAQSPRYKIIEKRQSVAFWCNPISGHATLYWYQQILGQGPKLLIQFQNNGVVDDSQLPKDRFSAERLKGVDSTLKIQPAKLEDSAVYLCASTGAKNIQYFGAGTRLSVL.

The rearrangement uses TRBV10-1 and TRBJ2-6; a possible D gene is TRBD1 (5 bases). CDR3 length equals 18 residues. V gave up 4 bases and J gave up 0 bases, with 16 bases separating them. CDR1 and CDR2 from the germline V gene are WNHNN and SYGVQD (reference sequence). The CDR3 nucleotides are TGCGCCAGCAGTGGCAGACAGATCGGGCTCTCTGGGGCCAACGTCCTGACTTTC. Protein sequence: CASSGRQIGLSGANVLTF.

This chain joins TRBV19 and TRBJ1-1, with D perhaps matching TRBD1 (5 bases). This CDR3 comprises 13 residues. Germline V gene lookup returns CDR1 LNHDA and CDR2 SQIVND (reference sequence). V lost 5 bases and J lost 5, with 12 bases in between. The CDR3 sequence is CASSYQGRTEAFF. The CDR3 DNA reads as TGTGCCAGTAGTTATCAGGGCAGGACTGAAGCTTTCTTT.

The gene calls are TRBV11-2 and TRBJ2-3; 9 bases align to TRBD1. The length of the CDR3 is 17 residues. After removal of 5 bases from V and 4 bases from J, the junction contained 13 bases not matched to a gene. Germline V gene lookup returns CDR1 SGHAT and CDR2 FQNNGV. This CDR3 is CASSLTPGQGRADTQYF. The CDR3 nucleotides are TGTGCCAGCAGCCTAACCCCGGGACAGGGAAGGGCAGATACGCAGTATTTT.